This T cell receptor (beta chain) was sequenced in a study of identical twins. The CDR3 has 16 residues. The germline V gene has CDR1 SNHLY and CDR2 FYNNEI. The ends lost 3 bases at V and 4 bases at J; junction bases unmatched: 9. A single record per CDR3 protein comes from TCRdb applying MiXCR to the 5' RACE reads. The sample has fewer than 650,000 distinct CDR3 sequences; roughly 6.6% are singletons. These data also featured in a second study, about yellow fever vaccine responses in identical twins.

This receptor was obtained from a young woman in good health. The rearrangement uses TRBV2 and TRBJ1-3; 7 nucleotides line up with TRBD1. Sample: PBMCs. CDR3 region: CASSEEGAGAGNTIYF. Written as DNA, the CDR3 is TGTGCCAGCAGTGAGGAGGGGGCAGGGGCAGGAAACACCATATATTTT.